The 23 T cell receptor beta chains below come from one sample, sequenced in a study of follicular helper T cells after annual influenza vaccination. Method: immunoSEQ multiplex PCR; TCRdb's copy keeps in-frame clones and lacks some. This table holds around 15,000 clones, about 88% found once. Time point here: 2014-2015 season, 7 days after vaccination. Sample: CXCR5+ CD38- circulating T follicular helper cells from blood, taken 7 days after influenza vaccination. Specified subset: circulating Tfh, non-naive CD4+CXCR5+PD-1+ (ICOS+CD38+ or ICOS-CD38-). The receptor set was obtained from an adult who received the influenza vaccine.

This chain links TRBV15 with TRBJ2-1; 14 bases align to TRBD2. This CDR3 has 16 residues. V was pared by 1 base and J by 9 bases, with 5 bases of the junction left unmatched. CDR1 is LNHNV, CDR2 YYDKDF, per germline (reference sequence). DNA of the CDR3: TGTGCCACCAGCAGAGCGACGGGACTAGCGGGAGTTGAGCAGTTCTTC. Its translation is CATSRATGLAGVEQFF.

The gene calls are TRBV28 and TRBJ2-1, with 10 positions matching TRBD1. Germline assignment: CDR1 MDHEN and CDR2 SYDVKM. The J segment lost 8 bases and the V segment lost 11 bases, leaving 9 bases of the junction unmatched. There are 13 residues in the CDR3. CDR3 sequence: CASVGQGEDEQFF. The CDR3 region has the DNA TGTGCCTCCGTAGGACAGGGGGAAGATGAGCAGTTCTTC.

With respect to this clone: One end of the junction fails to match germline, which may point to a read error. The V call is TRBV5-4, the J call TRBJ2-7, with 9 bases matching TRBD1. The CDR3 is made up of 16 amino acids. The germline gives CDR1 SGHNT, CDR2 YYREEE (reference sequence). CDR3 loop: CASSLGRDRVSHEQYF. The CDR3 nucleotides read TGTGCCAGCAGCTTGGGTCGGGACAGGGTCTCCCACGAGCAGTACTTC.

The CDR3 DNA reads as TGTGCCAGCAGCCCATCGGGGGGGCGCGGAGATACGCAGTATTTT. It is translated as CASSPSGGRGDTQYF. This rearrangement joins TRBV7-2 to TRBJ2-3; 8 bases line up with TRBD2. Germline values: CDR1 SGHTA, CDR2 FQGNSA. This CDR3 region has 15 residues. V gave up 5 bases and J gave up 5 bases; unmatched junction bases: 9.

V is TRBV2 and J is TRBJ2-4; D is perhaps TRBD1 (9 bases). Germline V gives CDR1 SNHLY, CDR2 FYNNEI. The CDR3 runs to 15 residues. V gave up 7 bases and J gave up 9 bases, with 22 bases separating them. As DNA, the CDR3 is TGTGCCAGCAAGTTCGGGAGGGACAGGGCGGGCATTCAGTACTTC. This translates into CASKFGRDRAGIQYF.

The chain combines TRBV27 with TRBJ2-1; D might be TRBD2 (6 bases). From germline, CDR1 is MNHEY and CDR2 SMNVEV (reference sequence). This CDR3 is 16 amino acids long. V was shortened by 5 bases and J by 0 bases, with 14 bases between the two germline ends. CDR3 residues: CASSPLATSSYNEQFF. For the CDR3, the DNA is TGTGCCAGCAGTCCTCTAGCGACCAGCTCCTACAATGAGCAGTTCTTC.

The V gene is TRBV5-8, the J gene TRBJ2-5; D possibly corresponds to TRBD2 (5 bases). Looked up from germline, CDR1 is SGHTS and CDR2 is YDEGEE. The CDR3 is 14 residues long. V shed 2 bases and J shed 4 bases, with 12 bases lying between them. The CDR3 DNA follows: TGTGCCAGCAGCTTCGGAACCGAGGGAGAGACCCAGTACTTC. This codes for CASSFGTEGETQYF.

The rearrangement joins TRBV1 to TRBJ2-7; the D call in the table, TRBD2, was not verified against the DNA. TRBV1 is an annotated pseudogene. CDR3 size: 14 residues. The CDR3 nucleotides are TGCACCAGCAGCCAAACAGGACTACCTTACGAGCAGTACTTC. It specifies CTSSQTGLPYEQYF.

The CDR3 DNA is TGTGCCAGCTCACCAGACAGGGGGCTCACCGGGGAGCTGTTTTTT. As protein: CASSPDRGLTGELFF. The V and J genes are TRBV18 and TRBJ2-2; 10 nucleotides align to TRBD1. CDR1 is KGHSH and CDR2 is LQKENI in the germline V gene. V lost 2 bases to trimming and J lost 4 bases; unmatched junction nucleotides: 1. This CDR3 contains 15 residues. The full variable domain, completed using reference TRBV18 and TRBJ2-2, is NAGVMQNPRHLVRRRGQEARLRCSPMKGHSHVYWYRQLPEEGLKFMVYLQKENIIDESGMPKERFSAEFPKEGPSILRIQQVVRGDSAAYFCASSPDRGLTGELFFGEGSRLTVL.

In this sample, this clone turned up once. This chain uses TRBV12-5 with TRBJ1-4; a possible D gene is TRBD1 (5 bases). The V end was cut by 2 bases, the J end by 3 bases, with 22 bases between. Germline CDR1 LGHNT, CDR2 FRNRAP. CDR3 size: 19 residues. CDR3: CASGLPRGGEETPNEKLFF. The CDR3 DNA follows: TGTGCTAGTGGTTTGCCCCGAGGAGGGGAGGAGACCCCTAATGAAAAACTGTTTTTT.

V gene TRBV5-1 combines with J gene TRBJ1-1; no firm D call. The CDR3 is 12 amino acids. Trimming stripped 4 bases from V and 4 bases from J, with 8 bases between. Germline-derived CDR1 and CDR2 are SGHRS and YFSETQ. CDR3 sequence reads: CASSGSGTEAFF. The CDR3 DNA reads TGCGCCAGCAGCGGCTCAGGCACTGAAGCTTTCTTT.

The V and J genes are TRBV7-9 and TRBJ1-5; 7 nucleotides line up with TRBD1. The CDR3 contains 16 residues. The germline gives CDR1 SEHNR, CDR2 FQNEAQ (reference sequence). V dropped 5 bases and J dropped 4; count of bases not matched to a gene: 11. The CDR3 spells CASSPPEDRLNQPQHF. In nucleotides, the CDR3 is TGTGCCAGCAGCCCCCCGGAGGACAGGCTAAATCAGCCCCAGCATTTT.

The CDR3 DNA is TGTGCCAGCATCCTCTACGAGCAGTACTTC. Its translation: CASILYEQYF. This rearrangement joins TRBV21-1 to TRBJ2-7; no check of the table's D call, TRBD2, against the DNA was made. TRBV21-1 is listed as a pseudogene. This CDR3 comprises 10 residues.

The rearrangement links TRBV5-4 to TRBJ2-7, with 8 bases identical to TRBD2. CDR1 and CDR2 (germline): SGHNT, YYREEE (reference sequence). This CDR3 is built from 14 residues. J was trimmed by 3 bases and V by 1 base; bases with no gene match: 3. CDR3 nucleotide sequence: TGTGCCAGCAGCTTGCCCAGCGGGAGCTACGAGCAGTACTTC. Protein sequence: CASSLPSGSYEQYF.

This rearrangement joins TRBV7-8 to TRBJ2-1; 8 bases align to TRBD1. V was pared by 1 base and J by 4 bases, with 3 bases of the junction left unmatched. Germline V lookup: CDR1 SGHVS, CDR2 FQNEAQ. CDR3 size: 15 residues. The CDR3 loop is CASSLVGQGYNEQFF. The CDR3 coding sequence is TGTGCCAGCAGCTTAGTTGGACAGGGTTACAATGAGCAGTTCTTC.

The V call is TRBV5-5, the J call TRBJ2-2, with unresolved D. With 0 bases removed from V and 6 bases from J, the gap between germline ends came to 12 bases. The CDR3 spans 15 residues. The germline CDR1 and CDR2 sequences are SGHKS and YYEKEE (reference sequence). Here the CDR3 reads CASSLAPGGAGELFF. Written as DNA, the CDR3 is TGTGCCAGCAGCTTGGCCCCCGGCGGAGCCGGGGAGCTGTTTTTT.

This rearrangement joins TRBV5-1 to TRBJ2-1; 13 bases line up with TRBD2. Looked up from germline, CDR1 is SGHRS and CDR2 is YFSETQ. The ends lost 1 base at V and 7 bases at J; junction bases unmatched: 8. CDR3 length: 17 residues. In DNA form, the CDR3 reads TGCGCCAGCAGCTTGACTACTAGCGGGAGGGGGGGAAATGAGCAGTTCTTC. Its protein product is CASSLTTSGRGGNEQFF.

V gene TRBV28 combines with J gene TRBJ1-1, with D perhaps matching TRBD1 (6 bases). In germline, CDR1 is MDHEN, CDR2 SYDVKM. The CDR3 is made up of 15 amino acids. Trimming removed 5 bases at V and 5 bases at J, with 18 bases between. The CDR3 spells CASSRTGFGKTEAFF. In DNA form, the CDR3 reads TGTGCCAGCAGTCGCACAGGGTTTGGTAAGACTGAAGCTTTCTTT.

V and J are TRBV7-2 and TRBJ1-1; 8 positions agree with TRBD1. Trimming at V came to 2 bases and at J to 10 bases, leaving 3 bases not matched to a gene. The germline V gene has CDR1 SGHTA and CDR2 FQGNSA. This CDR3 has 12 residues. In DNA, the CDR3 is TGTGCCAGCAGCTTAACGGGACAGGTAGCTTTCTTT. The encoded protein is CASSLTGQVAFF.

The chain employs TRBV29-1 and TRBJ2-3; 10 bases align to TRBD2. This CDR3 is built from 15 residues. Germline loops: CDR1 SQVTM, CDR2 ANQGSEA. V gave up 6 bases and J gave up 5 bases; unmatched junction bases: 11. The CDR3 DNA sequence: TGCAGCGTCCGCTCAGCGGGAGGGCCGGTAGATACGCAGTATTTT. Residues: CSVRSAGGPVDTQYF.

The chain couples TRBV4-2 to TRBJ1-5, with D possibly matching TRBD1 (5 bases). CDR3 size: 16 residues. Germline assignment: CDR1 LGHNA and CDR2 YNFKEQ. Trimming took 4 bases from V and 0 from J, leaving 13 bases between them. Here the CDR3 DNA reads TGTGCCAGCAGCCCGGCCCCAGGGAATAGCAATCAGCCCCAGCATTTT. The encoded protein is CASSPAPGNSNQPQHF.

The chain couples TRBV4-2 to TRBJ2-3; D gene ambiguous. Germline V lookup: CDR1 LGHNA, CDR2 YNFKEQ. The CDR3 length is 14 residues. Trimming removed 0 bases at V and 3 bases at J, with 7 bases between. CDR3 sequence (DNA): TGTGCCAGCAGCCAAGATTCGGTAACAGATACGCAGTATTTT. This translates into CASSQDSVTDTQYF.

The rearrangement links TRBV5-1 to TRBJ2-5, with 7 bases matching TRBD2. Unmatched junction bases numbered 6, after V lost 3 bases and J lost 7 bases. The CDR3 consists of 13 residues. The germline V gene encodes CDR1 SGHRS and CDR2 YFSETQ. CDR3 sequence: CASSSGTTWTQYF. The CDR3 bases are TGCGCCAGCAGCTCCGGGACTACCTGGACCCAGTACTTC.